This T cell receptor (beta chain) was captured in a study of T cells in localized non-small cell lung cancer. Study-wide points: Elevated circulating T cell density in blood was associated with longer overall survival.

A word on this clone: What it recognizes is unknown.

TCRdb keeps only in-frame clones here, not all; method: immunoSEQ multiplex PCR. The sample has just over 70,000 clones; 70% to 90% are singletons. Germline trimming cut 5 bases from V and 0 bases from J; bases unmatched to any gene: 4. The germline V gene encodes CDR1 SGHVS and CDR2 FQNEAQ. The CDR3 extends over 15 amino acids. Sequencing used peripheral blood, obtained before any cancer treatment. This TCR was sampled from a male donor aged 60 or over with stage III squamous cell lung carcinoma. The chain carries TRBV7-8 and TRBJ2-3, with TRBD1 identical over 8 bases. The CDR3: CASSPRTGSTDTQYF. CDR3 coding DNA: TGTGCCAGCAGCCCTCGGACAGGGAGCACAGATACGCAGTATTTT.